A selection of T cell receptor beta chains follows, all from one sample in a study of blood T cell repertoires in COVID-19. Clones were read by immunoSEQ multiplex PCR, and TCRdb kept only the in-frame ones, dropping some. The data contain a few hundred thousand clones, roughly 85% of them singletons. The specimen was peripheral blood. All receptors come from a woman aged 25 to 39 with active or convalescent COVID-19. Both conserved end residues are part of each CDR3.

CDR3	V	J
CASSYHPPLAGGSNEQFF	TRBV7-2	TRBJ2-1
CASSVGGIKQETQYF	TRBV7-9	TRBJ2-5
CASSLTRTGGLGTEAFF	TRBV7-2	TRBJ1-1
CASRRTGYLGYGYTF	TRBV6-5	TRBJ1-2
CASSGRPLDEQYF	TRBV9	TRBJ2-7
CASSFRYEQYF	TRBV13	TRBJ2-7
CASRTTGGSNYGYTF	TRBV27	TRBJ1-2
CAWSVGLAETQYF	TRBV30	TRBJ2-5
CASSSQGGTEAFF	TRBV12-3/TRBV12-4	TRBJ1-1
CASSLGFRQGGKQFF	TRBV7-2	TRBJ2-1
CASTRDYGYTF	TRBV12-3/TRBV12-4	TRBJ1-2
CASSPREGGTYEQYF	TRBV7-9	TRBJ2-7
CATSDSTGQGIYGYTF	TRBV24-1	TRBJ1-2
CASSSGGAGYTF	TRBV6-5	TRBJ1-2
CATRQRAGGYNSPLHF	TRBV15	TRBJ1-6
CASSLDGVEAFF	TRBV7-9	TRBJ1-1
CASSQVYYQGAQNYGYTF	TRBV4-3	TRBJ1-2
CAWSEGAGGNQPQHF	TRBV30	TRBJ1-5
CASSLAWTGENSPLHF	TRBV7-2	TRBJ1-6
CASSSSMLVEAFF	TRBV28	TRBJ1-1
CASSLRSREYF	TRBV5-6	TRBJ2-7
CASSLRDNQPQHF	TRBV18	TRBJ1-5
CAWSGRGQDYGYTF	TRBV30	TRBJ1-2
CASSTRGGGTDTQYF	TRBV7-2	TRBJ2-3
CASSAQGTYEQYF	TRBV6-6	TRBJ2-7
CASKLNRVSADTQYF	TRBV6-5	TRBJ2-3
CSASDPRFNYGYTF	TRBV20-1	TRBJ1-2